These T cell receptor beta chains were read from a single sample in a study of response to subunit inactivated influenza vaccine. TCRdb re-derived calls from the RT-PCR reads in MiXCR, one entry per CDR3 protein. The repertoire holds some 300,000 distinct CDR3 sequences, with 20% to 25% as singletons. The sample in question was PBMCs from blood, obtained about 20 months after vaccination. These receptors were collected from a man between 50 and 70 years old who received an inactivated influenza vaccine. The CDR3 runs from the conserved cysteine through the conserved F or W.

V: TRBV7-6; length: 17; J: TRBJ2-5; CDR3: CASSLPDSWLGQETQYF
V: TRBV3-1; length: 11; J: TRBJ2-7; CDR3: CASSQDRGVWF
V: TRBV5-1; length: 14; J: TRBJ2-5; CDR3: CASSLEQQQETQYF
V: TRBV20-1; length: 14; J: TRBJ2-6; CDR3: CSARDRSGANVLTF
V: TRBV7-2; length: 15; J: TRBJ1-3; CDR3: CASSLVGVSGNTIYF
V: TRBV27; length: 13; J: TRBJ1-4; CDR3: CASSFAGTEKLFF
V: TRBV15; length: 13; J: TRBJ2-3; CDR3: CATSREAVYTQYF
V: TRBV28; length: 21; J: TRBJ1-5; CDR3: CASSPQWTGRQGRGGNQPQHF
V: TRBV7-2; length: 14; J: TRBJ2-7; CDR3: CASSYTTTDYEQYF
V: TRBV7-8; length: 14; J: TRBJ1-2; CDR3: CASSLGHRAGGYTF
V: TRBV6-5; length: 15; J: TRBJ2-7; CDR3: CASSYVSRGAYEQYF
V: TRBV7-7; length: 15; J: TRBJ2-5; CDR3: CASSPSPGPEETQYF
V: TRBV6-2/TRBV6-3; length: 18; J: TRBJ2-7; CDR3: CASTQPLGIRGISSEQYF
V: TRBV6-1; length: 15; J: TRBJ2-1; CDR3: CASSVDRGPHNEQFF
V: TRBV9; length: 14; J: TRBJ1-6; CDR3: CASSPLRANSPLHF
V: TRBV7-2; length: 16; J: TRBJ2-3; CDR3: CASSSPRGGYTDTQYF
V: TRBV4-1; length: 14; J: TRBJ1-1; CDR3: CASSQERTGEQAFF
V: TRBV19; length: 11; J: TRBJ1-1; CDR3: CASRSITEAFF
V: TRBV6-1; length: 13; J: TRBJ2-1; CDR3: CATPPTGGNEQFF
V: TRBV12-3/TRBV12-4; length: 13; J: TRBJ2-3; CDR3: CASSPSDGVTQYF
V: TRBV7-3; length: 16; J: TRBJ2-3; CDR3: CASSLGLAGVVDTQYF
V: TRBV7-6; length: 13; J: TRBJ2-3; CDR3: CASSSLKTDTQYF
V: TRBV27; length: 14; J: TRBJ2-7; CDR3: CASSPRQGWHEQYF
V: TRBV6-1; length: 15; J: TRBJ2-5; CDR3: CASSAVHRARETQYF
V: TRBV27; length: 13; J: TRBJ2-3; CDR3: CASSLRGFKTQYF
V: TRBV18; length: 14; J: TRBJ2-3; CDR3: CASSPSARGDTQYF
V: TRBV7-8; length: 14; J: TRBJ2-1; CDR3: CASSASGRAYEQFF
V: TRBV20-1; length: 15; J: TRBJ2-1; CDR3: CSASELAGSYNEQFF
V: TRBV6-2/TRBV6-3; length: 15; J: TRBJ2-3; CDR3: CASSYLGPSTDTQYF
V: TRBV5-1; length: 14; J: TRBJ2-7; CDR3: CASSPNDGGYEQYF
V: TRBV29-1; length: 16; J: TRBJ2-7; CDR3: CSVIVFGGRGTYEQYF